This T cell receptor beta chain is from a study of vaccination and CD4 T cells after COVID-19. Study-wide context: Drawing of post-COVID samples took place a median around 110 days after diagnosis (range 35 to 161). Samples after vaccination came a median roughly 70 days past dose two, ranging 14 to 241.

Cultured CD4+ T cell DNA underwent sequencing with the Oncomine TCR Beta short-read assay. Each CDR3 protein gets one entry after TCRdb re-called the PCR reads with MiXCR. The sample includes under 25,000 distinct CDR3 sequences, 40% to 50% seen only once; the top ten take 26%. Treatment of the sample: roughly 11-day PBMC culture with coronavirus spike peptide pools or control peptides (ViraFEST assay). Antigen-specific T cells were expanded with peptide pools by ViraFEST, and TCRs were then sequenced. Researchers reported culturing 2 million or so PBMCs per well with 10 IU/ml IL-2 and 8 to 10 ug/ml peptide pools. This clonotype was observed a handful of times. Its antigen is still unknown. The sequence was obtained from a human donor who had recovered from COVID-19. The sample here was CD4+ T cells from blood, cultured in vitro, taken before SARS-CoV-2 vaccination.

This CDR3 is CASSLVLAETQYF. The CDR3 bases are TGTGCCAGCAGCTTAGTTCTAGCGGAGACCCAGTACTTC. The chain joins TRBV7-2 to TRBJ2-5; D might be TRBD2 (6 bases). Trimming took off 1 base at V and 5 bases at J, with 8 bases between the two ends. Germline V gene lookup returns CDR1 SGHTA and CDR2 FQGNSA. The CDR3 runs 13 residues.